The next 23 T cell receptor beta chains were all read from a single sample in a study of identical twins (dated by TCRdb to the mid-2010s). Receptors were amplified or captured by 5' RACE. Sequencing instrument: Illumina HiSeq 2000. In TCRdb, the public reads were trimmed at Q25 with fastp and aligned with MiXCR, with productive beta chains retained. Each entry is one CDR3 protein sequence, shown with its most common DNA and genes. The sample table holds just under 650,000 distinct CDR3 sequences, of which less than 9% were seen once. The biggest ten clones account for around 1.6% of the sample. These data were also filed under a second study, of yellow fever vaccine responses in identical twins.

The sample comprised PBMCs. These receptor sequences come from a woman younger than 30 in good health.

In its sample, this clonotype was seen a few times. J is TRBJ2-2 and V is TRBV19; the D gene is possibly TRBD2 (5 bases). The V end was cut by 1 base, the J end by 2 bases, with 5 bases between. Per the germline V gene, CDR1 is LNHDA and CDR2 is SQIVND (reference sequence). The CDR3 length is 14 residues. CDR3 sequence: CASSIAGNTGELFF. CDR3 sequence (DNA): TGTGCCAGTAGTATAGCGGGAAACACCGGGGAGCTGTTTTTT.

This clonotype was found a few times. The J gene is TRBJ2-1, the V gene TRBV25-1; 7 nucleotides line up with TRBD2. Germline V gives CDR1 MGHDK, CDR2 SYGVNS. This CDR3 is 14 amino acids long. With V trimmed by 4 bases and J by 8 bases, 8 bases remained unmatched. This chain's CDR3 is CASSVHSGVYEQFF. CDR3 coding DNA: TGTGCCAGCAGTGTTCACAGCGGGGTATATGAGCAGTTCTTC.

The sample holds a few counts of this clonotype. The gene calls are TRBV2 and TRBJ2-2; D is possibly TRBD1 (5 bases). V gave up 3 bases and J gave up 1 base, with 9 bases separating them. This CDR3 spans 15 amino acids. In germline, CDR1 is SNHLY, CDR2 FYNNEI. The CDR3 nucleotides read TGTGCCAGCAGTGACCCAGGGTGGAACACCGGGGAGCTGTTTTTT. Translated, it gives CASSDPGWNTGELFF.

This clonotype turned up a few times. The rearrangement links TRBV7-2 to TRBJ2-1; D assignment may be TRBD1 or TRBD2 (5 bases each). The CDR3 runs 15 residues. V was pared by 0 bases and J by 1 base, with 7 bases between. Germline CDR1 and CDR2: SGHTA and FQGNSA. CDR3 bases: TGTGCCAGCAGCTTAGCTTGGGGGTCCTACAATGAGCAGTTCTTC. Protein: CASSLAWGSYNEQFF.

This clonotype was seen ten or more times. J is TRBJ2-3 and V is TRBV29-1; D gene uncertain. The CDR3 contains 14 residues. The ends were cut back, 3 bases at V and 3 bases at J, with 13 bases in the middle. The germline V gene has CDR1 SQVTM and CDR2 ANQGSEA. This CDR3 reads CSVETGFQTDTQYF. The CDR3 nucleotides read TGCAGCGTTGAGACCGGGTTCCAGACAGATACGCAGTATTTT.

This clonotype was seen a handful of times. The CDR3, as DNA: TGCAGTGCTAGCCCCAGTGGGCAGGTCTCCTACGAGCAGTACTTC. This codes for CSASPSGQVSYEQYF. The V and J genes are TRBV20-1 and TRBJ2-7; D call uncertain. CDR1 and CDR2 from the germline V gene are DFQATT and SNEGSKA (reference sequence). The CDR3 has 15 amino acids. V lost 3 bases to trimming and J lost 0 bases, with 15 bases between them.

The rearrangement joins TRBV18 to TRBJ2-2; 7 bases align to TRBD1. Germline assignment: CDR1 KGHSH and CDR2 LQKENI. The CDR3 length is 16 residues. Losses at the gene ends were 4 bases for V and 2 bases for J; bases not matched to a gene: 7. Written as DNA, the CDR3 is TGTGCCAGCTCACTGGAAGACAGGGATAACACCGGGGAGCTGTTTTTT. Amino acid sequence: CASSLEDRDNTGELFF.

This clonotype was recorded a few times. The chain combines TRBV24-1 with TRBJ2-1; 9 bases map to TRBD2. CDR1 is KGHDR and CDR2 is SFDVKD in the germline V gene. This CDR3 is built from 17 residues. Losses at the gene ends were 4 bases for V and 6 bases for J; bases not matched to a gene: 12. The CDR3 sequence is CATSDLRGGRALNEQFF. In DNA form, the CDR3 reads TGTGCCACCAGTGACCTCCGGGGCGGGAGGGCCCTCAATGAGCAGTTCTTC.

This clonotype came up many times. The chain links TRBV12-3 or TRBV12-4 to TRBJ1-1; D not resolved. The CDR3 consists of 11 residues. Trimming pared 3 bases from V and 11 bases from J, leaving 10 bases between. As DNA, the CDR3 is TGTGCCAGCAGTTTTGGAGATACGGCTTTCTTT. Its translation: CASSFGDTAFF.

This clonotype was picked up many times. The chain links TRBV5-5 to TRBJ2-1, with D tentatively TRBD2 (6 bases). Trimming stripped 3 bases from V and 8 bases from J, with 18 bases between. Germline-derived CDR1 and CDR2 are SGHKS and YYEKEE (reference sequence). The CDR3 runs 15 residues. The CDR3, as DNA: TGTGCCAGCAGCTCGAACCCGGGAGTGGCGTATGAGCAGTTCTTC. Translating it yields CASSSNPGVAYEQFF.

Regarding this clonotype: One base away lies a much larger clone, so this may be a sequencing read error. The chain carries TRBV10-3 and TRBJ2-5; no reliable D call. The CDR3 spans 12 residues. Germline CDR1 reads ENHRY; CDR2 reads SYGVKD. The CDR3 is CAISETSENQYF. The CDR3 region has the DNA TGTGCCATCAGTGAGACCTCGGAGAACCAGTACTTC.

This clonotype occurred a few times. The chain combines TRBV21-1 with TRBJ2-5. TRBV21-1 is annotated as a pseudogene. The CDR3 is 14 residues long. The CDR3 is CASSKVGRQETQYF. The CDR3 nucleotides are TGTGCCAGCAGCAAAGTGGGCAGGCAAGAGACCCAGTACTTC.

This clonotype occurred a few times. The rearrangement joins TRBV6-5 to TRBJ1-1; 8 nucleotides align to TRBD1. V was clipped by 2 bases and J by 2 bases; unmatched bases: 10. CDR3 length: 17 amino acids. CDR1 and CDR2 (germline): MNHEY, SVGAGI. The CDR3 spells CASSYPRQGPPNTEAFF. CDR3 bases: TGTGCCAGCAGTTACCCCCGACAGGGGCCGCCTAACACTGAAGCTTTCTTT.

This clonotype was counted many times. The V gene is TRBV12-3 or TRBV12-4, the J gene TRBJ2-7; D not resolved. This CDR3 comprises 16 residues. V lost 5 bases and J lost 1, with 18 bases in between. CDR3 bases: TGTGCCAGCAGTGATACGCCCGCTCTAGGGTCCTACGAGCAGTACTTC. This gives the protein CASSDTPALGSYEQYF.

The sample holds a few counts of this clonotype. The chain employs TRBV2 and TRBJ2-6; D is ambiguous. Germline V CDR1 and CDR2: SNHLY, FYNNEI. V gave up 4 bases and J gave up 0 bases, with 7 bases separating them. The CDR3 is 15 residues long. This CDR3 is CASSAQSSGANVLTF. The CDR3 bases are TGTGCCAGCAGTGCACAAAGCTCTGGGGCCAACGTCCTGACTTTC.

This clonotype was detected a few times. The gene calls are TRBV27 and TRBJ2-3; 9 bases fit TRBD2. The germline gives CDR1 MNHEY, CDR2 SMNVEV (reference sequence). V lost 2 bases, J lost 3 bases, and 15 bases stayed unmatched. The CDR3 consists of 19 residues. CDR3 nucleotides: TGTGCCAGCAGTTTACCCCCCAAGTTGGGCGGGGGGGGGACAGATACGCAGTATTTT. Residues: CASSLPPKLGGGGTDTQYF.

The rearrangement links TRBV7-3 to TRBJ2-3; a weak D match, TRBD1 (5 bases). The V end lost 5 bases, the J end lost 2 bases, and 14 bases lay between the germline ends. CDR1 SGHTA and CDR2 FQGTGA come from the germline V gene. CDR3 length: 15 amino acids. The CDR3 bases are TGTGCCAGCAGCCAAAGGGGCCGACTCACAGATACGCAGTATTTT. This codes for CASSQRGRLTDTQYF.

The chain joins TRBV20-1 to TRBJ1-1, with TRBD1 matching 10 bases. V lost 3 bases to trimming and J lost 7 bases; unmatched junction nucleotides: 5. This CDR3 contains 13 residues. From germline, CDR1 is DFQATT and CDR2 SNEGSKA (reference sequence). The CDR3 spells CSARDRGRVEAFF. The DNA for the CDR3 is TGCAGTGCTAGGGACAGGGGGAGAGTTGAAGCTTTCTTT.

The chain couples TRBV7-9 to TRBJ2-1, with 8 bases aligning to TRBD2. Germline CDR1 SEHNR, CDR2 FQNEAQ (reference sequence). The V and J ends lost 1 base and 8 bases, in that order; junction bases with no gene match: 7. This CDR3 comprises 15 residues. DNA for the CDR3: TGTGCCAGCAGCTTAGGAGCGGGAGTCTATGATGAGCAGTTCTTC. Translating it yields CASSLGAGVYDEQFF.

V usage is TRBV20-1 and J usage is TRBJ1-3; a possible D gene is TRBD1 (5 bases). Germline lookup yields CDR1 DFQATT and CDR2 SNEGSKA (reference sequence). The CDR3 consists of 18 residues. Trimming removed 0 bases from V and 3 bases from J, with 21 bases in between. This chain's CDR3 is CSARDLQGGEYLGNTIYF. The CDR3 DNA reads as TGCAGTGCTAGAGATCTCCAGGGTGGGGAATATCTTGGAAACACCATATATTTT.

This clonotype was seen more than once but under ten times. The chain employs TRBV7-9 and TRBJ2-6; TRBD2 is a possible D gene (7 bases). The germline CDR1 and CDR2 sequences are SEHNR and FQNEAQ (reference sequence). This CDR3 spans 17 amino acids. V dropped 5 bases and J dropped 0 bases, with 14 bases sitting between them. Here the CDR3 DNA reads TGTGCCAGCAGCCTAGGGGGGGCCGGCTCTGGGGCCAACGTCCTGACTTTC. Its translation is CASSLGGAGSGANVLTF.

This clonotype was detected only a few times. The chain recombines TRBV5-4 with TRBJ2-3; 9 bases are a match to TRBD1. V gave up 4 bases and J gave up 3 bases; unmatched junction bases: 9. This CDR3 has 16 amino acids. Looked up from germline, CDR1 is SGHNT and CDR2 is YYREEE (reference sequence). Here the CDR3 reads CASSLGQGKVTDTQYF. As DNA, the CDR3 is TGTGCCAGCAGCCTGGGACAGGGAAAAGTTACAGATACGCAGTATTTT.

J is TRBJ2-7 and V is TRBV5-1; 10 nucleotides align to TRBD2. The germline gives CDR1 SGHRS, CDR2 YFSETQ. The trim removed 0 bases at V and 5 bases at J, leaving 11 bases unmatched. This CDR3 has 17 amino acids. For the CDR3, the DNA is TGCGCCAGCAGCTTGGGTAAGGTAGCGGGAGGATCGCACGAGCAGTACTTC. Residues: CASSLGKVAGGSHEQYF. The full variable domain, with the rest looked up from reference TRBV5-1 and TRBJ2-7, is KAGVTQTPRYLIKTRGQQVTLSCSPISGHRSVSWYQQTPGQGLQFLFEYFSETQRNKGNFPGRFSGRQFSNSRSEMNVSTLELGDSALYLCASSLGKVAGGSHEQYFGPGTRLTVT.